Each of the 8 T cell receptor beta chains below was sequenced from the same sample in a study of T cell clonotyping in hematopoietic cell transplantation. As for time point: recipient sample about 28 days before transplant, after cytoreduction. The assay was immunoSEQ multiplex PCR, and TCRdb's table has in-frame clones only and misses some. The sample carries roughly 17,000 clones, just over 90% recorded once. This specimen was peripheral blood mononuclear cells, taken before stem cell transplant. The origin of the receptors is a young man with biphenotypic leukemia. Some clones in this sample may be carry-over from other donors' samples.

The chain employs TRBV6-5 and TRBJ2-5; D is perhaps TRBD2 (6 bases). Germline loops: CDR1 MNHEY, CDR2 SVGAGI. This CDR3 has 15 amino acids. The germline V and J ends were trimmed by 8 bases and 5 bases, with 21 bases remaining between them. CDR3 sequence: CASPTYVGEDETQYF. The CDR3 coding sequence is TGTGCCAGCCCGACTTATGTAGGGGAGGATGAGACCCAGTACTTC.

To note about this clone: One junction end does not reproduce the germline sequence, and a read error may be involved. The chain couples TRBV28 to TRBJ2-3, with 8 positions matching TRBD1. Germline loops: CDR1 MDHEN, CDR2 SYDVKM. CDR3 length equals 16 residues. CDR3 bases: TGTGCCAGCAGTTTTTCAGGACAGGGAAGGGGGGATACGCAGTGTTTT. Its protein is CASSFSGQGRGDTQCF.

This chain links TRBV4-3 with TRBJ1-5, with a weak D call TRBD1 (5 bases). V lost 0 bases to trimming and J lost 7 bases, with 16 bases between them. Germline V gene data show CDR1 as LGHNA and CDR2 as YSLEER. The CDR3 loop spans 16 amino acids. CDR3 residues: CASSQDVSQGMQPQHF. DNA for the CDR3: TGCGCCAGCAGCCAAGATGTTTCCCAGGGTATGCAGCCCCAGCATTTT.

The chain carries TRBV28 and TRBJ2-6, with 7 nucleotides matching TRBD1. This CDR3 comprises 16 residues. Trimming cost V 4 bases and J 2 bases; bases outside gene matches: 5. Germline CDR1 reads MDHEN; CDR2 reads SYDVKM. The CDR3 here is CASSSRGQTGANVLTF. The DNA for the CDR3 is TGTGCCAGCAGTTCCAGGGGACAGACTGGGGCCAACGTCCTGACTTTC.

The gene calls are TRBV5-6 and TRBJ1-6, with no clear D. The CDR3 extends over 14 amino acids. Germline values: CDR1 SGHDT, CDR2 YYEEEE. V lost 1 base and J lost 6, with 8 bases in between. DNA for the CDR3: TGTGCCAGCAGCTTGAGGGAGGGTAATTCACCCCTCCACTTT. As protein: CASSLREGNSPLHF.

J is TRBJ2-1 and V is TRBV2; 10 bases are shared with TRBD1. V lost 6 bases to trimming and J lost 12 bases; unmatched junction nucleotides: 2. The CDR3 loop spans 11 amino acids. Germline-derived CDR1 and CDR2 are SNHLY and FYNNEI. The CDR3 region has the DNA TGTGCCAGCAGGAGGGACAGGGGGCAGTTCTTC. Translation gives CASRRDRGQFF.

The J gene is TRBJ1-2, the V gene TRBV29-1; D perhaps matches TRBD1 (6 bases). Trimming left V 6 bases short and J 8 bases short, with 16 bases between. CDR1 SQVTM and CDR2 ANQGSEA come from the germline V gene. The CDR3 loop spans 12 amino acids. The CDR3 bases are TGCAGCGTCCAAACAGGGATTGACGGCTACACCTTC. It codes for CSVQTGIDGYTF.

This clone appeared once. The genes are TRBV19 and TRBJ1-4; D call uncertain. The CDR3 covers 13 residues. CDR1 is LNHDA, CDR2 SQIVND, per germline (reference sequence). Trimming took 6 bases from V and 11 from J, leaving 16 bases between them. The CDR3 nucleotides read TGTGCCAGTAGGCCTAACCCCAGCCCGAAACTGTTTTTT. The encoded protein is CASRPNPSPKLFF.